These 4 T cell receptor beta chains originate from one sample sequenced in a study of blood T cells in healthy people across ages. The authors ran a second PCR of about 6 to 11 cycles using a sample-barcoded 5' primer and a J-beta primer mix. TCRdb reprocessed the 5' RACE reads via MiXCR and lists one record per CDR3 protein. The table has about 1.5 million distinct CDR3 sequences, 40% to 45% seen once. The sequenced sample was blood. The receptors stem from a woman between 18 and 29 years old in good health.

The chain has TRBV27 and TRBJ1-1; D gene uncertain. The CDR3 runs 13 residues. Deletions cut 3 bases from V and 7 bases from J, with 12 bases between. Germline CDR1 is MNHEY and CDR2 is SMNVEV (reference sequence). The CDR3 DNA follows: TGTGCCAGCAGTTTTAGGTCGGAGGGTGAAGCTTTCTTT. It translates to CASSFRSEGEAFF.

CDR3: CASSYSGGETYEQYF. CDR3 nucleotides: TGTGCCAGCAGTTATTCCGGGGGGGAAACCTACGAGCAGTACTTC. The chain couples TRBV6-6 to TRBJ2-7; 8 bases agree with TRBD2. CDR1 MNHNY and CDR2 SVGAGI come from the germline V gene (reference sequence). Trimming took 3 bases from V and 2 from J; bases not matched to a gene: 6. This CDR3 has 15 amino acids.

This clonotype has more than one count but fewer than ten. The rearrangement uses TRBV20-1 and TRBJ1-6; 7 bases are a match to TRBD1. Germline assignment: CDR1 DFQATT and CDR2 SNEGSKA (reference sequence). V was pared by 6 bases and J by 9 bases, with 11 bases of the junction left unmatched. The CDR3 loop spans 14 amino acids. The CDR3 DNA reads TGCAGTGCGCCGGTGAGACAGGGAGGTTCACCCCTCCACTTT. Protein product: CSAPVRQGGSPLHF.

The chain has TRBV4-3 and TRBJ2-7; 9 bases map to TRBD1. CDR3 length: 16 residues. Germline CDR1 and CDR2: LGHNA and YSLEER. J was trimmed by 4 bases and V by 0 bases; bases with no gene match: 7. CDR3 amino acids: CASSQDLGQGLYEQYF. In DNA, the CDR3 is TGCGCCAGCAGCCAAGACTTGGGACAGGGACTTTACGAGCAGTACTTC.